The source of this TCR beta chain is a study of cytomegalovirus exposure and HLA in healthy donors. Study summary: The 100 to 150 validation repertoires were reported in a later analysis to have been generated on the same platform as the 666 first-cohort repertoires. Notes on the study in general: Many donors shared some public TCRs, even though most TCR sequences were rare. Some TCR beta chains (about 170 of them) were listed as cytomegalovirus-associated.

Using immunoSEQ multiplex PCR, the repertoire was profiled, and TCRdb retains in-frame clones only, with some absent. The sample gives about 120,000 clones, 75% to 90% of which show up once; approximately 2% is in the top ten. As concerns this clone: Its target is unknown.

Germline lookup yields CDR1 MNHNS and CDR2 SASEGT. V lost 4 bases to trimming and J lost 7 bases, with 7 bases between them. The CDR3 totals 11 residues. The receptor comes from a woman between 18 and 29 years old in good health and CMV-seronegative. V gene TRBV6-1 combines with J gene TRBJ1-2; D is possibly TRBD1 (5 bases). The specimen was PBMCs. CDR3 in DNA: TGTGCCAGCAGTGGGAGGGGTGGCTACACCTTC. It codes for CASSGRGGYTF.